This T cell receptor (beta chain) emerged from a study of post-analysis software for immune sequencing data. Study context: Disease courses included relapsing-remitting, secondary progressive and progressive-relapsing multiple sclerosis. Study results and caveats: Strong co-clustering by F measure linked samples that shared a preparation batch.

Comment on this clonotype: The antigen is not known.

cDNA libraries of TCR beta carried unique molecular identifiers. MiXCR was run by TCRdb on the PCR reads, yielding one entry per CDR3 protein. The data hold more than 450,000 distinct CDR3 sequences, with around 36% observed a single time. This receptor was obtained from a girl aged 2 to 17 with multiple sclerosis. The material sequenced was blood.

The CDR3 coding sequence is TGTGCCAGCAGCTTAGAACTAGGTCCTCGCCTCGATGGCTACACCTTC. Protein sequence: CASSLELGPRLDGYTF. The V gene is TRBV7-3, the J gene TRBJ1-2; D gene uncertain. Trimming stripped 2 bases from V and 6 bases from J, with 19 bases between. The CDR3 has 16 amino acids. Germline values: CDR1 SGHTA, CDR2 FQGTGA.